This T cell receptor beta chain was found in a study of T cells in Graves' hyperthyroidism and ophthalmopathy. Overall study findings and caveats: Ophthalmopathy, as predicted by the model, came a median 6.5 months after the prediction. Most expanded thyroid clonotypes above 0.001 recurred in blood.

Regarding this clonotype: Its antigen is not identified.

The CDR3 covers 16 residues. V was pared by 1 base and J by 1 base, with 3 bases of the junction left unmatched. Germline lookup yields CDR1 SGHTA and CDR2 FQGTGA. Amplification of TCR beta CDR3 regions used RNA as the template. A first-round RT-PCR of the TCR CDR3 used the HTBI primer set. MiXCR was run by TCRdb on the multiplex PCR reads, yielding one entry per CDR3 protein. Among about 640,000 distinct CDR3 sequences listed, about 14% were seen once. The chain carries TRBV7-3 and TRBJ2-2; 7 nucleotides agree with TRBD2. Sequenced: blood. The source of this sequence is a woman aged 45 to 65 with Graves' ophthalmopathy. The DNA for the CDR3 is TGTGCCAGCAGCTTAAATAGCGGGCTGAACACCGGGGAGCTGTTTTTT. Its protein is CASSLNSGLNTGELFF.